This T cell receptor beta chain emerged from a study of T cells after yellow fever vaccination. Findings and limits, study-wide: Few clonotypes appeared in both CD4 and CD8 compartments.

The CDR3 is 14 amino acids. Germline-derived CDR1 and CDR2 are SGHRS and YFSETQ. The V gene lost 2 bases and the J gene lost 4 bases, with 12 bases spanning the gap. Many counts were recorded for this clonotype. Its antigen is undetermined. TCRdb fed the 5' RACE reads into MiXCR, producing one record per CDR3 protein. The table has over 200,000 distinct CDR3 sequences, around 6.7% seen once. This TCR was recovered from a man aged 25-45 years who received the YFV17D yellow fever vaccine. The J gene is TRBJ2-5, the V gene TRBV5-1; possibly TRBD1 for D (8 bases). The sample was CD4+ T cells sorted from PBMCs, taken on the day of the yellow fever booster vaccination. The CDR3 nucleotides are TGCGCCAGCAGCTTAACAGGGGGGGGAGAGACCCAGTACTTC. It translates to CASSLTGGGETQYF.